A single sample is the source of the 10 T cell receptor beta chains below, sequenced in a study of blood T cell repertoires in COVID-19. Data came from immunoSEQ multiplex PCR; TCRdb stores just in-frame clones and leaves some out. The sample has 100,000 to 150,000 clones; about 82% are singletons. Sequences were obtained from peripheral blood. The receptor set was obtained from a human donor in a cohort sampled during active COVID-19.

In DNA, the CDR3 is TGTGCCAGCAGCGCCATCCTAGATCCAGATACGCAGTATTTT. Its protein is CASSAILDPDTQYF. The rearrangement uses TRBV7-6 and TRBJ2-3, with unresolved D. With 5 bases removed from V and 4 bases from J, the gap between germline ends came to 13 bases. The CDR3 loop spans 14 amino acids. The germline gives CDR1 SGHVS, CDR2 FNYEAQ.

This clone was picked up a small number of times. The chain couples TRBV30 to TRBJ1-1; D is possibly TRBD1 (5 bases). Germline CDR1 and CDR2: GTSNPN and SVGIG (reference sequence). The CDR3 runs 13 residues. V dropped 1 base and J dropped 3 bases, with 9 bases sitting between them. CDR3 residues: CAWSGQSYTEAFF. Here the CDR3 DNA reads TGTGCCTGGAGTGGACAGTCCTACACTGAAGCTTTCTTT.

The CDR3 region is CASSVPGTNGYTF. For the CDR3, the DNA is TGTGCCAGCAGCGTTCCCGGGACAAATGGCTACACCTTC. This rearrangement joins TRBV7-2 to TRBJ1-2; the D gene is possibly TRBD1 (6 bases). Trimming stripped 5 bases from V and 6 bases from J, with 13 bases between. The CDR3 runs 13 residues. Germline loops: CDR1 SGHTA, CDR2 FQGNSA.

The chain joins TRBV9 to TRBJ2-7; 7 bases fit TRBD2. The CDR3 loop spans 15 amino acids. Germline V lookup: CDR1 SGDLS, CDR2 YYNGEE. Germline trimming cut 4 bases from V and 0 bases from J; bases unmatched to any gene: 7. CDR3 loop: CASSLTSDNSYEQYF. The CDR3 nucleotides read TGTGCCAGCAGCCTAACTAGCGACAACTCCTACGAGCAGTACTTC.

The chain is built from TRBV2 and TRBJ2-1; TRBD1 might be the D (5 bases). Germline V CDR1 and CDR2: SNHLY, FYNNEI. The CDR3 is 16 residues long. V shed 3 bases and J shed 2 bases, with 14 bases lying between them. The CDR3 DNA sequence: TGTGCCAGCAGTGACCCAGGGATCAGGACCTACAATGAGCAGTTCTTC. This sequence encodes CASSDPGIRTYNEQFF. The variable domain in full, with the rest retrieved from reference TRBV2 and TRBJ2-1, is EPEVTQTPSHQVTQMGQEVILRCVPISNHLYFYWYRQILGQKVEFLVSFYNNEISEKSEIFDDQFSVERPDGSNFTLKIRSTKLEDSAMYFCASSDPGIRTYNEQFFGPGTRLTVL.

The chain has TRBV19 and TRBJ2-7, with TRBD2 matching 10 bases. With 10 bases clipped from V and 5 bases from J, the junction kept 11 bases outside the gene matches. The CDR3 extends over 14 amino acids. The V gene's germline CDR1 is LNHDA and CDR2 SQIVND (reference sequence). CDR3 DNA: TGTGCCACCCGAGCGGGAGGGAACCTAGACGAGCAGTACTTC. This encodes CATRAGGNLDEQYF.

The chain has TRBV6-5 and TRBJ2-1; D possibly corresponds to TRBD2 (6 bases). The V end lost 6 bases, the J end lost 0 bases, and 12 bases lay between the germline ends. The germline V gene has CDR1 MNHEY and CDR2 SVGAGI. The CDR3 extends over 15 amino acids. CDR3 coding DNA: TGTGCCAGCAGGAGGAGGGGAAGCTCCTACAATGAGCAGTTCTTC. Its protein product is CASRRRGSSYNEQFF.

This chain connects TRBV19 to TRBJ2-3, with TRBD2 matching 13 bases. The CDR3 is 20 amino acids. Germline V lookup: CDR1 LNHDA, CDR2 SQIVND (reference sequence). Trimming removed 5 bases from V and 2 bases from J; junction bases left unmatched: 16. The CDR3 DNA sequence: TGTGCCAGTAGTTCGGCGGTTGGACTAGCGGGAGTAGGCCTCACAGATACGCAGTATTTT. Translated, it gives CASSSAVGLAGVGLTDTQYF.

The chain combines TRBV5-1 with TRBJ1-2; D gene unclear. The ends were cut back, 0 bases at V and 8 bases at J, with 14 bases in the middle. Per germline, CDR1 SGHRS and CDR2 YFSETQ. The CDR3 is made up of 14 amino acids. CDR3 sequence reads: CASSLGEELRGYTF. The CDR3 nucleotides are TGCGCCAGCAGCTTGGGCGAAGAGTTAAGAGGCTACACCTTC. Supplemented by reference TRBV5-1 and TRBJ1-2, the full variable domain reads KAGVTQTPRYLIKTRGQQVTLSCSPISGHRSVSWYQQTPGQGLQFLFEYFSETQRNKGNFPGRFSGRQFSNSRSEMNVSTLELGDSALYLCASSLGEELRGYTFGSGTRLTVV.

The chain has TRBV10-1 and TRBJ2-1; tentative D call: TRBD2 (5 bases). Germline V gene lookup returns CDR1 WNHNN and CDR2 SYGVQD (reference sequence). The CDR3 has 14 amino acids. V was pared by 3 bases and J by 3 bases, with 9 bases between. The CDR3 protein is CASSETGIYNEQFF. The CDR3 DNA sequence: TGCGCCAGCAGTGAAACGGGGATCTACAATGAGCAGTTCTTC.